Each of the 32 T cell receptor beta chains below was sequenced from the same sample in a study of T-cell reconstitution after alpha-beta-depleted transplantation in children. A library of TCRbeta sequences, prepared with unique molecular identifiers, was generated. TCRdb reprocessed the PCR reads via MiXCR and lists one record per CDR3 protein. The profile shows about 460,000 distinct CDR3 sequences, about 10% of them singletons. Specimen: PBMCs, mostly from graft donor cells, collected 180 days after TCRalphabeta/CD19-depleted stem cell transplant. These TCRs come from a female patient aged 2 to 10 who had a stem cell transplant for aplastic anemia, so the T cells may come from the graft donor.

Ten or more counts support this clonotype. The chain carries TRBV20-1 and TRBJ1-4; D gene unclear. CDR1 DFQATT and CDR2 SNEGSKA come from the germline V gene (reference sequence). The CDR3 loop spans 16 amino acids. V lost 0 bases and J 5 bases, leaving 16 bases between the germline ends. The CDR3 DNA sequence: TGCAGTGCTAGAGATGAACGGAAGGCAGGAAATGAAAAACTGTTTTTT. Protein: CSARDERKAGNEKLFF.

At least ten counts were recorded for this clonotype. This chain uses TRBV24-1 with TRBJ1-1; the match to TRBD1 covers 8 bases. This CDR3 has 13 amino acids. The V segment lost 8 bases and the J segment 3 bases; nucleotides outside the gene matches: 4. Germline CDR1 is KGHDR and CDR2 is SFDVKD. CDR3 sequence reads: CATKQGVDTEAFF. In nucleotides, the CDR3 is TGTGCCACCAAACAGGGGGTTGACACTGAAGCTTTCTTT.

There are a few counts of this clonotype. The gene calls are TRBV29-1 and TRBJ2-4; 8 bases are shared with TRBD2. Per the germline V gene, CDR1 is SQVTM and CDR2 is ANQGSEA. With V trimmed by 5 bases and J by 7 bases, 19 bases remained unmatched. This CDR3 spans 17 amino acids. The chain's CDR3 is CSVWGQWTGGIGNIQYF. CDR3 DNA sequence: TGCAGCGTTTGGGGTCAATGGACGGGAGGGATAGGGAACATTCAGTACTTC.

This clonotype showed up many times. The DNA for the CDR3 is TGCGCCAGCAGCTTGGAGTTGCGGGCTCAGTACTTC. Its translation is CASSLELRAQYF. The chain is built from TRBV5-1 and TRBJ2-7, with D possibly being TRBD2 (5 bases). CDR3 length: 12 residues. The germline V gene has CDR1 SGHRS and CDR2 YFSETQ. Between the trimmed V and J ends, which lost 0 bases and 10 bases, there was a span of 11 bases. The variable domain in full, with the rest retrieved from reference TRBV5-1 and TRBJ2-7, is KAGVTQTPRYLIKTRGQQVTLSCSPISGHRSVSWYQQTPGQGLQFLFEYFSETQRNKGNFPGRFSGRQFSNSRSEMNVSTLELGDSALYLCASSLELRAQYFGPGTRLTVT.

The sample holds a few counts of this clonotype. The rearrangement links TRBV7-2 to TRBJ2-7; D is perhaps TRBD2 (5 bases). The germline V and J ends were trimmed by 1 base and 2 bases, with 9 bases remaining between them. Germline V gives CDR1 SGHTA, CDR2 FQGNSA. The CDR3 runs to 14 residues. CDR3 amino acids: CASSLVSGTYEQYV. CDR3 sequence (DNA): TGTGCCAGCAGCTTAGTCTCCGGGACCTACGAGCAGTACGTC.

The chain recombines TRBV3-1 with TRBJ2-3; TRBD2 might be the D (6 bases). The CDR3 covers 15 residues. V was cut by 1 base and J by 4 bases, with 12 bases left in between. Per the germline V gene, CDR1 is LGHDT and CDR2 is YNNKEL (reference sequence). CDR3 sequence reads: CASSQGGKGADTQYF. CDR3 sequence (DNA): TGTGCCAGCAGCCAAGGCGGGAAAGGGGCAGATACGCAGTATTTT.

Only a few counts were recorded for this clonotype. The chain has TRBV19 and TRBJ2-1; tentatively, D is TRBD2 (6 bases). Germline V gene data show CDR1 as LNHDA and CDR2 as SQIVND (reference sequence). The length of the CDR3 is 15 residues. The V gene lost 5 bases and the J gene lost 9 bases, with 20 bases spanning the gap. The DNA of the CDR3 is TGTGCCAGTAGTCCGCCAGGGAGGAGGCCCCCTGAGCAGTTCTTC. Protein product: CASSPPGRRPPEQFF.

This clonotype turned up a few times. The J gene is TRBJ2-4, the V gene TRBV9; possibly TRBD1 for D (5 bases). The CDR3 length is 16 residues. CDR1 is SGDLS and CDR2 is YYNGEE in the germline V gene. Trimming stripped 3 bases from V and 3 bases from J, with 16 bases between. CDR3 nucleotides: TGTGCCAGCAGCGCTGGGGCAGGTGTGGTCAAAAACATTCAGTACTTC. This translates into CASSAGAGVVKNIQYF.

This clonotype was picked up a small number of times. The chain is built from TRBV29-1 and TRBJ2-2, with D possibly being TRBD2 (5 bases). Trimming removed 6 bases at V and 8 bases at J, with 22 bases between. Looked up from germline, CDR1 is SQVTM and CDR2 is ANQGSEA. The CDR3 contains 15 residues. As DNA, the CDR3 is TGCAGCGTCGCAATACCGGGAACTTTCCGGGGGGAGCTGTTTTTT. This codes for CSVAIPGTFRGELFF.

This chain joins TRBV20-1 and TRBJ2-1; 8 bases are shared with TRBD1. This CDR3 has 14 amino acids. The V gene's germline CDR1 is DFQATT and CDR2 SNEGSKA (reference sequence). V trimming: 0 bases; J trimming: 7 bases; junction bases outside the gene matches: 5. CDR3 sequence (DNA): TGCAGTGCTAGAGACAGGGGGCGCGGGAATGAGCAGTTCTTC. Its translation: CSARDRGRGNEQFF.

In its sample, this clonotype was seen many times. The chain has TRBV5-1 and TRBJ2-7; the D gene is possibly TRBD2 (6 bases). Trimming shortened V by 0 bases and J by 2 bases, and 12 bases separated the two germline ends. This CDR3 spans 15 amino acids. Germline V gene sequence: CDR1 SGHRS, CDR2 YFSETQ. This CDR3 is CASSLGGGLTYEQYF. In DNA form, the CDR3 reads TGCGCCAGCAGCTTGGGGGGAGGCCTTACCTACGAGCAGTACTTC.

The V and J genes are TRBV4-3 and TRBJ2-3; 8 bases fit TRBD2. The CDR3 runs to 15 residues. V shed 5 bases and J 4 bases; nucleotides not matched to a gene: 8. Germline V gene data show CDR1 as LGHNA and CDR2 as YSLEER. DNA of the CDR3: TGCGCCAGCAGCAGGAGCGGGAGTGAATCAGATACGCAGTATTTT. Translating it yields CASSRSGSESDTQYF.

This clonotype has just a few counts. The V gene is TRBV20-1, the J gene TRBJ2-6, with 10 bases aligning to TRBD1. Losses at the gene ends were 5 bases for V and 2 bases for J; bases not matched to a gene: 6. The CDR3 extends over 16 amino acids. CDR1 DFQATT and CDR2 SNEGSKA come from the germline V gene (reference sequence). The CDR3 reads CSAFRQGAAGANVLTF. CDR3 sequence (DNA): TGCAGTGCTTTTCGACAGGGGGCGGCTGGGGCCAACGTCCTGACTTTC.

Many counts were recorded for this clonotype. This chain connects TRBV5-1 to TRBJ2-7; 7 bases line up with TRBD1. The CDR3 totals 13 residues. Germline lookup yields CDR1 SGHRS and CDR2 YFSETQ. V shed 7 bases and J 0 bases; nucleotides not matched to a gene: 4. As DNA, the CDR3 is TGCGCCAGCGCGACAGGGAGCTCCTACGAGCAGTACTTC. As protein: CASATGSSYEQYF.

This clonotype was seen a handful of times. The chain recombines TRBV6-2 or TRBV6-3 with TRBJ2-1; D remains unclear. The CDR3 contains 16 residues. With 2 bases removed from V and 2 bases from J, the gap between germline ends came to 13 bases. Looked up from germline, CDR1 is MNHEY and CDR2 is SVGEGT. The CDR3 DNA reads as TGTGCCAGCAGTTACCGAACTCCGGAGCCCTACAATGAGCAGTTCTTC. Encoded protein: CASSYRTPEPYNEQFF.

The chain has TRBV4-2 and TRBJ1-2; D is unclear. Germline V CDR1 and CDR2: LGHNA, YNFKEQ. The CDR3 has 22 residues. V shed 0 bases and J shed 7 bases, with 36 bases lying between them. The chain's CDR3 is CASSQEVNPTNVRASLHPGYTF. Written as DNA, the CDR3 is TGTGCCAGCAGCCAAGAAGTAAACCCGACTAACGTCCGGGCCTCTCTTCATCCTGGCTACACCTTC.

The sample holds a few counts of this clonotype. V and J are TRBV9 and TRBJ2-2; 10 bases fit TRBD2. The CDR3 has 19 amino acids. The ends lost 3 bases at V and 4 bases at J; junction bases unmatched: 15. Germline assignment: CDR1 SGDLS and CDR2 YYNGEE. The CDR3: CASSEPLAAGGPATGELFF. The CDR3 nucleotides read TGTGCCAGCAGCGAGCCCCTAGCAGCGGGAGGGCCTGCCACCGGGGAGCTGTTTTTT.

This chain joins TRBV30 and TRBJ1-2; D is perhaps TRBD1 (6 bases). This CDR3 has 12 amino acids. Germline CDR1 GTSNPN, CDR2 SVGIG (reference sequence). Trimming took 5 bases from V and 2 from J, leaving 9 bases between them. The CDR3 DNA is TGTGCCTGGGGAACAGGGAACTATGGCTACACCTTC. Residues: CAWGTGNYGYTF.

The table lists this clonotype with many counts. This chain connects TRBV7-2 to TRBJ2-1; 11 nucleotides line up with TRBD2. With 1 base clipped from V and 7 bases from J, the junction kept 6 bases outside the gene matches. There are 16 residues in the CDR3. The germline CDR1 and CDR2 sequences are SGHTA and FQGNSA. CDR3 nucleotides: TGTGCCAGCAGCTTAGGGCCACTAGCGGGAGAGAATGAGCAGTTCTTC. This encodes CASSLGPLAGENEQFF.

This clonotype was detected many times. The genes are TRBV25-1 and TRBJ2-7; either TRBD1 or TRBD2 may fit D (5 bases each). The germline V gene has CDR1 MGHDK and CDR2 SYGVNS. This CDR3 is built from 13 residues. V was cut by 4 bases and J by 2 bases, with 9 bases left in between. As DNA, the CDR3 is TGTGCCAGCAGTGGCCGGGGCCCCTACGAGCAGTACTTC. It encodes CASSGRGPYEQYF.

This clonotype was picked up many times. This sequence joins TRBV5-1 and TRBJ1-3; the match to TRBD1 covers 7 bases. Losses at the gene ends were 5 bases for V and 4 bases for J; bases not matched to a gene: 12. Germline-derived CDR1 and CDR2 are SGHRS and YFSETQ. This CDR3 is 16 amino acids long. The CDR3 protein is CASRRTADRAGNTIYF. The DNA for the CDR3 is TGCGCCAGCAGGAGGACTGCCGACAGGGCGGGAAACACCATATATTTT. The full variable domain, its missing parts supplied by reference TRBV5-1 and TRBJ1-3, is KAGVTQTPRYLIKTRGQQVTLSCSPISGHRSVSWYQQTPGQGLQFLFEYFSETQRNKGNFPGRFSGRQFSNSRSEMNVSTLELGDSALYLCASRRTADRAGNTIYFGEGSWLTVV.

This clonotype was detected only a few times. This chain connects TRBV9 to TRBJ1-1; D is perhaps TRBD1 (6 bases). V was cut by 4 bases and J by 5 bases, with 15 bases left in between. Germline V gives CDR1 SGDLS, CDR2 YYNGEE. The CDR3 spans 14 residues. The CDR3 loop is CASSLRQVGTEAFF. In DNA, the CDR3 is TGTGCCAGCAGCCTGCGACAGGTGGGGACTGAAGCTTTCTTT.

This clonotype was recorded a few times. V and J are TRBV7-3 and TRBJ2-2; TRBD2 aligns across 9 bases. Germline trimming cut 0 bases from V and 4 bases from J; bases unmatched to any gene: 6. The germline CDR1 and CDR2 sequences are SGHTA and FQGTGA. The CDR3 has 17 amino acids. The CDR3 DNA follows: TGTGCCAGCAGCTTAACGGGGAGTAGCGGGAGCACCGGGGAGCTGTTTTTT. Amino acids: CASSLTGSSGSTGELFF.

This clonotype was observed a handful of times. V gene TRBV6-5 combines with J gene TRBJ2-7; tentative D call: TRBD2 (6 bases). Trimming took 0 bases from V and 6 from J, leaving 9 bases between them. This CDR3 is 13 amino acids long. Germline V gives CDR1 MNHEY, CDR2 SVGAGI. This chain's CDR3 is CASSYSEGSEQYF. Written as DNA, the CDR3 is TGTGCCAGCAGTTACTCGGAGGGGTCCGAGCAGTACTTC.

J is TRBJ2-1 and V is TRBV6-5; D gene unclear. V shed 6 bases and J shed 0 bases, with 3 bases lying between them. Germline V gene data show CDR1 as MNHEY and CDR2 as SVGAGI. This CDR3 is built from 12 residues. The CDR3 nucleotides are TGTGCCAGCAGGGTCTCCTACAATGAGCAGTTCTTC. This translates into CASRVSYNEQFF.

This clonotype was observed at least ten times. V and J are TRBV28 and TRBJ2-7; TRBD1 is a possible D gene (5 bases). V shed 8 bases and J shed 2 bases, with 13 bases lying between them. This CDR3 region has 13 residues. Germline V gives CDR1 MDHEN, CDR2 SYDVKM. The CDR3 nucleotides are TGTGCCAGCGAGTCAGGGTTTGCCTACGAGCAGTACTTC. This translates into CASESGFAYEQYF.

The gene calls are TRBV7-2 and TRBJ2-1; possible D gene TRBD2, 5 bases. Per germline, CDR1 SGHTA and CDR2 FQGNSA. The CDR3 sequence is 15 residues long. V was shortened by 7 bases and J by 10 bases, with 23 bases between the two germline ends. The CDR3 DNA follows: TGTGCCAGCAACCCCCGCGCGGGCCTCGGTAGCGAGCAGTTCTTC. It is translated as CASNPRAGLGSEQFF.

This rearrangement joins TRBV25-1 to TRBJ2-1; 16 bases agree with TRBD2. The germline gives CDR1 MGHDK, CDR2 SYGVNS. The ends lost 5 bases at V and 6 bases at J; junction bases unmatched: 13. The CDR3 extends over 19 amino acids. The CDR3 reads CASSNPGLAGGPMGNEQFF. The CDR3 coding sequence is TGTGCCAGCAGTAACCCGGGACTAGCGGGAGGGCCGATGGGCAATGAGCAGTTCTTC.

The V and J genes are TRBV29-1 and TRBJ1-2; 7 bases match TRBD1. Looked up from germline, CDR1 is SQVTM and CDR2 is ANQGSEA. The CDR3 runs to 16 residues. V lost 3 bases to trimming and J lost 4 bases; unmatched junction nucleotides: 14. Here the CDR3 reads CSVEGFSPQGVYGYTF. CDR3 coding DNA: TGCAGCGTTGAGGGTTTCTCTCCGCAGGGGGTCTATGGCTACACCTTC. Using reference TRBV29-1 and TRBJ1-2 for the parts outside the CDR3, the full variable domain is SAVISQKPSRDICQRGTSLTIQCQVDSQVTMMFWYRQQPGQSLTLIATANQGSEATYESGFVIDKFPISRPNLTFSTLTVSNMSPEDSSIYLCSVEGFSPQGVYGYTFGSGTRLTVV.

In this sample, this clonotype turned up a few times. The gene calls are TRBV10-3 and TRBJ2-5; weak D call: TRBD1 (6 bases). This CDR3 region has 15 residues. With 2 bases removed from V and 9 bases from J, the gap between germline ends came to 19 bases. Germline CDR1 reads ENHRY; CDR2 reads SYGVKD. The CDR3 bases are TGTGCCATCAGTGAGCAGAACAGGGATCTAGGGTCCCAGTACTTC. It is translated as CAISEQNRDLGSQYF.

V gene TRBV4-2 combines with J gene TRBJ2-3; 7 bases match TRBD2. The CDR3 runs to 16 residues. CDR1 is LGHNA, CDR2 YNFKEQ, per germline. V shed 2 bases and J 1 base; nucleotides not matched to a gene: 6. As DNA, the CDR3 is TGTGCCAGCAGCCAACCAAATCGGGGGGGCACAGATACGCAGTATTTT. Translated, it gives CASSQPNRGGTDTQYF.

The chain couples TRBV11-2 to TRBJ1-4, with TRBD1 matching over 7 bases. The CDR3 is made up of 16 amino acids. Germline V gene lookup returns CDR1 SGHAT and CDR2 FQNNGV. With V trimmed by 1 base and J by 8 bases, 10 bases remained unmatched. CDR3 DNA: TGTGCCAGCAGCTTAGTACGGACAGGCGTGGGGGAAAAACTGTTTTTT. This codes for CASSLVRTGVGEKLFF.